One and the same sample provided the 5 T cell receptor beta chains below, sequenced in a study of early T cells in non-severe SARS-CoV-2 infection. TCRdb reprocessed the 5' RACE reads via MiXCR and lists one record per CDR3 protein. This table holds tens of thousands of distinct CDR3 sequences, about 5.5% found once. The sequencing used whole blood, collected at baseline. The receptors shown here come from an adult who was a healthcare worker with PCR-confirmed SARS-CoV-2 infection or an uninfected control (not recorded which).

This clonotype was observed many times. The chain carries TRBV5-5 and TRBJ2-3, with 11 bases aligning to TRBD2. V trimming: 0 bases; J trimming: 4 bases; junction bases outside the gene matches: 7. CDR3 length: 17 residues. In germline, CDR1 is SGHKS, CDR2 YYEKEE (reference sequence). CDR3 sequence reads: CASSLEVSGGASDTQYF. The CDR3 region has the DNA TGTGCCAGCAGCTTGGAGGTTAGCGGGGGGGCTTCAGATACGCAGTATTTT.

This clonotype was observed a handful of times. The rearrangement uses TRBV18 and TRBJ1-4; a weak D match, TRBD1 (6 bases). Trimming left V 2 bases short and J 8 bases short, with 12 bases between. The CDR3 is 14 residues long. CDR1 KGHSH and CDR2 LQKENI come from the germline V gene. Here the CDR3 DNA reads TGTGCCAGCTCACCAGTTGGGGGGCAGGAAAAACTGTTTTTT. Translation gives CASSPVGGQEKLFF.

This clonotype was counted a few times. The rearrangement links TRBV7-2 to TRBJ2-7; TRBD1 agrees at 12 bases. The J segment lost 4 bases and the V segment lost 5 bases, leaving 6 bases of the junction unmatched. CDR3 length: 15 residues. Germline values: CDR1 SGHTA, CDR2 FQGNSA. The CDR3: CASSRGQGAVYEQYF. As DNA, the CDR3 is TGTGCCAGCAGCCGGGGACAGGGGGCAGTGTACGAGCAGTACTTC.

This clonotype was counted at least ten times. The gene calls are TRBV5-4 and TRBJ2-5, with 9 positions matching TRBD1. V dropped 4 bases and J dropped 7; count of bases not matched to a gene: 11. Germline CDR1 is SGHNT and CDR2 is YYREEE (reference sequence). CDR3 length equals 15 residues. The DNA for the CDR3 is TGTGCCAGCAGCCCGGGGACAGGGCAAGCAGGGACCCAGTACTTC. Protein sequence: CASSPGTGQAGTQYF.

At least ten counts were recorded for this clonotype. The chain employs TRBV12-3 or TRBV12-4 and TRBJ2-5, with 14 bases aligning to TRBD2. The CDR3 consists of 15 residues. V gave up 6 bases and J gave up 3 bases; unmatched junction bases: 3. This CDR3 reads CASSGLAGGEETQYF. The CDR3 nucleotides read TGTGCCAGCAGCGGACTAGCGGGAGGAGAAGAGACCCAGTACTTC.